The clone carrying this T cell receptor beta chain appeared many times. The source of the sample is a study of early T cells in non-severe SARS-CoV-2 infection. From germline, CDR1 is KGHSH and CDR2 LQKENI. The CDR3 totals 17 residues. Trimming cost V 0 bases and J 4 bases; bases outside gene matches: 6. TCRdb itself ran the 5' RACE reads through MiXCR, one entry per CDR3 protein. Found here are tens of thousands of distinct CDR3 sequences, roughly 10% of them singletons; the top ten hold around 4.3%. This chain joins TRBV18 and TRBJ2-1; 10 bases align to TRBD2. The source of this sequence is an adult who was a healthcare worker with PCR-confirmed SARS-CoV-2 infection or an uninfected control (not recorded which). Sequenced sample: whole blood. In nucleotides, the CDR3 is TGTGCCAGCTCACCACCGTATCCGGGACTAGCGTACAATGAGCAGTTCTTC. Protein sequence: CASSPPYPGLAYNEQFF.